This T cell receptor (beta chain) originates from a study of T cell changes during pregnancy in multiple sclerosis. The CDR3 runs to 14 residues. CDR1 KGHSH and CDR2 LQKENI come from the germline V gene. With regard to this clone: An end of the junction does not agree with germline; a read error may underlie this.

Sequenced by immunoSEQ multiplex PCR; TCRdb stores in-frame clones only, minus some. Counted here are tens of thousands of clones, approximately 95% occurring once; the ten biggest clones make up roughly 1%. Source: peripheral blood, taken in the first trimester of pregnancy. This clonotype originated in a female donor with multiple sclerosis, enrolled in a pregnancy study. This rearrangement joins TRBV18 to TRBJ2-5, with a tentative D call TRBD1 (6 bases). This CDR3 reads CASSHRVSVDNNHF. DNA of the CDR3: TGTGCCAGCTCGCACAGGGTCTCCGTAGACAATAACCACTTC.